The 13 T cell receptor beta chains below all came from one sample that was sequenced in a study of blood T cell repertoires in COVID-19. Only in-frame clones appear in the TCRdb table, and some are missing; sequencing was by immunoSEQ multiplex PCR. The profile covers approximately 290,000 clones, with over 75% appearing a single time and 0.87% taken by the ten largest. Sample: peripheral blood. All receptors come from a human donor with COVID-19, enrolled during active disease. The donor label of this sample is uncertain.

CDR3: CASSLDINEKLFF. The DNA for the CDR3 is TGCGCCAGCAGCCTGGACATTAATGAAAAACTGTTTTTT. The rearrangement uses TRBV5-1 and TRBJ1-4, with a possible D match to TRBD1 (5 bases). Looked up from germline, CDR1 is SGHRS and CDR2 is YFSETQ. The CDR3 sequence is 13 residues long. The V end was cut by 4 bases, the J end by 4 bases, with 8 bases between.

This clone was seen once. The chain recombines TRBV30 with TRBJ2-5; 7 nucleotides match TRBD1. CDR3 size: 13 residues. Germline V gene sequence: CDR1 GTSNPN, CDR2 SVGIG (reference sequence). CDR3 region: CARTGPERETQYF. The CDR3 coding sequence is TGTGCTAGGACAGGCCCCGAACGAGAGACCCAGTACTTC. The variable domain in full, with the rest retrieved from reference TRBV30 and TRBJ2-5, is SQTIHQWPATLVQPVGSPLSLECTVEGTSNPNLYWYRQAAGRGLQLLFYSVGIGQISSEVPQNLSASRPQDRQFILSSKKLLLSDSGFYLCARTGPERETQYFGPGTRLLVL.

Only one count was recorded for this clone. The chain is built from TRBV7-2 and TRBJ1-6, with D perhaps matching TRBD1 (6 bases). V lost 5 bases, J lost 5 bases, and 10 bases lay in between. The V gene's germline CDR1 is SGHTA and CDR2 FQGNSA. This CDR3 has 14 residues. CDR3 coding DNA: TGTGCCAGCAGCCGGGACACTAATAATTCACCCCTCCACTTT. Protein: CASSRDTNNSPLHF.

This clone was seen a few times. The CDR3 bases are TGCGCCAGCAGCTCCCCATTGGCGGGAAGTAATGAGCAGTTCTTC. Amino acids: CASSSPLAGSNEQFF. The V gene is TRBV5-1, the J gene TRBJ2-1; D might be TRBD2 (6 bases). Germline loops: CDR1 SGHRS, CDR2 YFSETQ. The CDR3 runs 15 residues. Trimming left V 3 bases short and J 7 bases short, with 17 bases between.

This clone showed up just once. This chain links TRBV2 with TRBJ2-1; 7 bases are shared with TRBD2. The CDR3 is 12 amino acids. The germline V gene encodes CDR1 SNHLY and CDR2 FYNNEI. Trimming took 7 bases from V and 8 from J; bases not matched to a gene: 5. This CDR3 reads CASTMGGYEQFF. The DNA for the CDR3 is TGTGCCAGCACCATGGGGGGGTATGAGCAGTTCTTC.

The J gene is TRBJ2-1, the V gene TRBV18; tentatively, D is TRBD2 (6 bases). The CDR3 is made up of 15 amino acids. V shed 3 bases and J shed 7 bases, with 16 bases lying between them. Germline CDR1 and CDR2: KGHSH and LQKENI. For the CDR3, the DNA is TGTGCCAGCTCACCCCGGGTAGCTCGGGAGAATGAGCAGTTCTTC. Translated, it gives CASSPRVARENEQFF.

The chain combines TRBV6-5 with TRBJ2-2; 11 nucleotides align to TRBD2. The CDR3 is 15 amino acids. Trimming took 5 bases from V and 4 from J; bases not matched to a gene: 3. In germline, CDR1 is MNHEY, CDR2 SVGAGI. The CDR3 loop reads CASSRTSGFTGELFF. Written as DNA, the CDR3 is TGTGCCAGCAGTAGGACTAGCGGGTTCACCGGGGAGCTGTTTTTT.

At least ten counts were recorded for this clone. The chain couples TRBV7-6 to TRBJ2-7; possible D gene TRBD1, 6 bases. The CDR3 runs 17 residues. Germline V CDR1 and CDR2: SGHVS, FNYEAQ. V was trimmed by 1 base and J by 2 bases, leaving 18 bases between them. The CDR3 reads CASSLDLDGTTTYEQYF. For the CDR3, the DNA is TGTGCCAGCAGCTTAGATCTTGACGGGACAACTACCTACGAGCAGTACTTC.

The genes are TRBV19 and TRBJ2-3, with D perhaps matching TRBD2 (6 bases). Germline-derived CDR1 and CDR2 are LNHDA and SQIVND (reference sequence). The V gene lost 5 bases and the J gene lost 3 bases, with 24 bases spanning the gap. CDR3 length equals 18 residues. The CDR3, as DNA: TGTGCCAGTAGTGAAAGTCGACTAGTTGTAGGTGGAACAGATACGCAGTATTTT. It is translated as CASSESRLVVGGTDTQYF.

The chain carries TRBV11-2 and TRBJ2-1; 7 bases match TRBD2. CDR1 is SGHAT, CDR2 FQNNGV, per germline. There are 17 residues in the CDR3. Losses at the gene ends were 5 bases for V and 0 bases for J; bases not matched to a gene: 10. The CDR3 loop is CASSPPGLSSSYNEQFF. CDR3 coding DNA: TGTGCCAGCAGCCCGCCGGGACTATCGAGCTCCTACAATGAGCAGTTCTTC.

The chain uses TRBV3-1 (or the pseudogene TRBV3-2) and TRBJ2-1, with 11 bases aligning to TRBD2. CDR3 size: 15 residues. Losses at the gene ends were 3 bases for V and 6 bases for J; bases not matched to a gene: 4. Germline CDR1 reads LGHDT; CDR2 reads YNNKEL (reference sequence). In nucleotides, the CDR3 is TGTGCCAGCAGCCAGGAGGGACTAGCGGTCAATGAGCAGTTCTTC. Translation gives CASSQEGLAVNEQFF.

The genes are TRBV5-6 and TRBJ2-7; 9 nucleotides agree with TRBD1. Germline CDR1 reads SGHDT; CDR2 reads YYEEEE. V was clipped by 1 base and J by 3 bases; unmatched bases: 5. The CDR3 totals 15 residues. CDR3 in amino acids: CASSLWGQGFYEQYF. CDR3 in DNA: TGTGCCAGCAGCTTGTGGGGACAGGGTTTCTACGAGCAGTACTTC.

This chain links TRBV25-1 with TRBJ1-6; no clear D. V lost 4 bases to trimming and J lost 6 bases, with 10 bases between them. The length of the CDR3 is 14 residues. Germline CDR1 MGHDK, CDR2 SYGVNS. CDR3 loop: CASSVSGINSPLHF. The CDR3 DNA reads as TGTGCCAGCAGTGTCTCCGGGATTAATTCACCCCTCCACTTT. The complete variable domain, with remaining parts taken from reference TRBV25-1 and TRBJ1-6, reads EADIYQTPRYLVIGTGKKITLECSQTMGHDKMYWYQQDPGMELHLIHYSYGVNSTEKGDLSSESTVSRIRTEHFPLTLESARPSHTSQYLCASSVSGINSPLHFGNGTRLTVT.